This T cell receptor (beta chain) was identified during a study of CD8 T cells in ankylosing spondylitis. Regarding the study as a whole: Blood of patients with ankylosing spondylitis appeared to be characterized by a TCR beta motif of about 8 highly homologous variants.

TCRdb passed the 5' RACE reads through MiXCR, listing each CDR3 protein once. The sample consists of 400,000 to 450,000 distinct CDR3 sequences, approximately 17% of them appearing once. On this clonotype itself: What it binds is not known. A single base separates this from a much larger clone, so it may be a read error.

J lost 3 bases, V lost 3 bases, and 11 bases had no gene match. This CDR3 region has 18 residues. The TCR sequence derives from a male donor with ankylosing spondylitis. The sample consisted of blood, either unsorted or a sorted T cell fraction (not recorded which). This chain connects TRBV12-3 or TRBV12-4 to TRBJ2-1; TRBD2 matches at 10 bases. CDR3 protein: CASSLGSGRFKVYNEQFF. CDR3 bases: TGTGCCAGCAGTTTGGGTAGCGGGAGGTTTAAAGTCTACAATGAGCAGTTCTTC.